This T cell receptor beta chain was sequenced for a study of cytomegalovirus exposure and HLA in healthy donors. Study-wide background: T cells numbering 150 million to 200 million yielded fewer than 140 million unique TCR beta sequences in an earlier analysis. Overall study results and limits: A few of the chains that were CMV-associated were confirmed in vitro to be specific for CMV antigens.

Turning to this clone: The antigen is unknown.

PCR employed 60 Vbeta and 13 Jbeta primers. Some clones are missing from TCRdb's copy, which holds only in-frame ones; the method was immunoSEQ multiplex PCR. The repertoire holds about 98,000 clones, 65% to 80% seen once, with roughly 8% in the top ten. The length of the CDR3 is 16 residues. J was trimmed by 0 bases and V by 1 base; bases with no gene match: 4. Germline CDR1 and CDR2: LNHDA and SQIVND (reference sequence). The sample consisted of PBMCs. The chain carries TRBV19 and TRBJ1-1, with 8 bases fitting TRBD1. The source of this sequence is a human donor in good health. The CDR3 coding sequence is TGTGCCAGTAGTATAGGGACAGGGACTATGAACACTGAAGCTTTCTTT. Its protein is CASSIGTGTMNTEAFF.